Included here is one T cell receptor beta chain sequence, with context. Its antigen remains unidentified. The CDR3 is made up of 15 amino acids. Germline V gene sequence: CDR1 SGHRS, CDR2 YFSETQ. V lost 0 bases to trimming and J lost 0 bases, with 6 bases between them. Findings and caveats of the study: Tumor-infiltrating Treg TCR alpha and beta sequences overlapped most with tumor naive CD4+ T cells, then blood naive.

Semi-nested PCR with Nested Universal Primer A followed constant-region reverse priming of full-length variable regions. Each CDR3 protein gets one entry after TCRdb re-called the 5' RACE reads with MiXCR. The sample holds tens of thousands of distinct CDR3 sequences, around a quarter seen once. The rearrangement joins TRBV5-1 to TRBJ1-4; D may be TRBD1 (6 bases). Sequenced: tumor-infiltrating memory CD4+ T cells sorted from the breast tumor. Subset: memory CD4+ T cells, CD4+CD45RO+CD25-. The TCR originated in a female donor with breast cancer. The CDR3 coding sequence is TGCGCCAGCAGCTTGGGGACAGCAACTAATGAAAAACTGTTTTTT. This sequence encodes CASSLGTATNEKLFF.